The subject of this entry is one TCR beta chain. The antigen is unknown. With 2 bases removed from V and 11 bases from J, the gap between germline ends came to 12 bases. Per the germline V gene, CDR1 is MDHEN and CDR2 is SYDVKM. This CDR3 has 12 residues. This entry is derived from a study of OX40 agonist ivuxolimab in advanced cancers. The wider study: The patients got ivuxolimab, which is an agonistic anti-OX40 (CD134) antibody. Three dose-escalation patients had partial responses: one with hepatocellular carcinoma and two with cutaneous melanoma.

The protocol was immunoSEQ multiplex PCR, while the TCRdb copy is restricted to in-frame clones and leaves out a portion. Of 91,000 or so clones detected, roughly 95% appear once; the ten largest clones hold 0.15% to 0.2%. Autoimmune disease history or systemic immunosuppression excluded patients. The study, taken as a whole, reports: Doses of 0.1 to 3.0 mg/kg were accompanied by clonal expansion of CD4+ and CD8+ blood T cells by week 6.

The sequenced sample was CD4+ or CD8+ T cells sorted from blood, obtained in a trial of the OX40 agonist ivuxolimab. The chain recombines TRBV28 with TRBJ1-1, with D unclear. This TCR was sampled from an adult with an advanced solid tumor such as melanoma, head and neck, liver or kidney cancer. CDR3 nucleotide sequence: TGTGCCAGCAGTTTAGAGGTGGTGAGGGCTTTCTTT. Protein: CASSLEVVRAFF. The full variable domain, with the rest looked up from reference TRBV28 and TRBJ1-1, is DVKVTQSSRYLVKRTGEKVFLECVQDMDHENMFWYRQDPGLGLRLIYFSYDVKMKEKGDIPEGYSVSREKKERFSLILESASTNQTSMYLCASSLEVVRAFFGQGTRLTVV.